The rows below give T cell receptor beta chains drawn from one sample of a study of blood T cell repertoires in COVID-19. Here immunoSEQ multiplex PCR was the method, and the copy in TCRdb shows in-frame clones only, minus some. The sample records some 250,000 clones, roughly 84% being singletons. Material: peripheral blood. The receptor set was obtained from a woman under 30 with acute or convalescent COVID-19. CDR3s include the opening cysteine and the closing phenylalanine or tryptophan. Each record gives: J gene, V gene, CDR3 protein.

J gene: TRBJ2-1; V gene: TRBV19; CDR3 protein: CASSIGASGRYNEQFF
J gene: TRBJ1-1; V gene: TRBV5-1; CDR3 protein: CASSLESGGTEAFF
J gene: TRBJ1-5; V gene: TRBV19; CDR3 protein: CASSYGGGGDQQPQHF
J gene: TRBJ1-1; V gene: TRBV4-3; CDR3 protein: CASSQEQAYPEAFF
J gene: TRBJ1-5; V gene: TRBV19; CDR3 protein: CASSIDLGGERNQPQHF
J gene: TRBJ2-7; V gene: TRBV3-1/TRBV3-2; CDR3 protein: CASSQLGLATYEQYF
J gene: TRBJ2-1; V gene: TRBV15; CDR3 protein: CATSSAGGDEQFF
J gene: TRBJ2-7; V gene: TRBV15; CDR3 protein: CATSRNRDSKYEQYF
J gene: TRBJ2-7; V gene: TRBV19; CDR3 protein: CASSKPPGQGYEQYF
J gene: TRBJ2-1; V gene: TRBV7-9; CDR3 protein: CASSLVHSYNEQFF
J gene: TRBJ2-2; V gene: TRBV3-1/TRBV3-2; CDR3 protein: CASSPRLVNTGELFF
J gene: TRBJ1-2; V gene: TRBV11-2; CDR3 protein: CASSLGDRVDGYTF
J gene: TRBJ1-1; V gene: TRBV11-2; CDR3 protein: CASSLSAGKAFF
J gene: TRBJ1-3; V gene: TRBV4-3; CDR3 protein: CASSQDPGRNTIYF
J gene: TRBJ2-1; V gene: TRBV7-7; CDR3 protein: CASSPYLAGGSYNEQFF
J gene: TRBJ2-7; V gene: TRBV28; CDR3 protein: CASSSDRGLNEQYF
J gene: TRBJ2-2; V gene: TRBV14; CDR3 protein: CASSHADRGLYNTGELFF
J gene: TRBJ1-2; V gene: TRBV19; CDR3 protein: CASSVTGQGARGYTF
J gene: TRBJ2-1; V gene: TRBV6-7; CDR3 protein: CASSYPTTDPYNEQFF
J gene: TRBJ2-7; V gene: TRBV6-2/TRBV6-3; CDR3 protein: CASSHRDRENYEQYF
J gene: TRBJ2-5; V gene: TRBV27; CDR3 protein: CASRSSGETQYF
J gene: TRBJ1-2; V gene: TRBV4-2; CDR3 protein: CASSQDSRGQNYGYTF
J gene: TRBJ1-2; V gene: TRBV27; CDR3 protein: CASSVTQASYGYTF
J gene: TRBJ1-5; V gene: TRBV7-9; CDR3 protein: CASSLTGTGGHQPQHF
J gene: TRBJ1-3; V gene: TRBV19; CDR3 protein: CASRASGYSGNTIYF
J gene: TRBJ1-4; V gene: TRBV28; CDR3 protein: CASSWRTARGPWNEKLFF
J gene: TRBJ1-3; V gene: TRBV27; CDR3 protein: CASSLRGPGSGNTIYF
J gene: TRBJ2-1; V gene: TRBV4-3; CDR3 protein: CASSTPGTGGYNEQFF
J gene: TRBJ2-3; V gene: TRBV2; CDR3 protein: CASKETTSGRGDTQYF
J gene: TRBJ1-1; V gene: TRBV18; CDR3 protein: CASSPFAAFGTLNTEAFF
J gene: TRBJ2-5; V gene: TRBV12-5; CDR3 protein: CASGLGTSSGSSETQYF
J gene: TRBJ2-1; V gene: TRBV2; CDR3 protein: CASSELSFNEQFF
J gene: TRBJ1-1; V gene: TRBV9; CDR3 protein: CASSPGRLRDTEAFF
J gene: TRBJ2-4; V gene: TRBV29-1; CDR3 protein: CSVEARERGIQYF
J gene: TRBJ2-1; V gene: TRBV11-2; CDR3 protein: CASNIIAGPYNEQFF
J gene: TRBJ1-1; V gene: TRBV29-1; CDR3 protein: CSVDPRGSTEAFF
J gene: TRBJ1-2; V gene: TRBV19; CDR3 protein: CASSISLAEGDYTF
J gene: TRBJ2-1; V gene: TRBV6-2/TRBV6-3; CDR3 protein: CASSYEYSTSGRPFYNEQFF
J gene: TRBJ2-2; V gene: TRBV7-6; CDR3 protein: CASSLGIREIGELFF
J gene: TRBJ2-7; V gene: TRBV7-7; CDR3 protein: CASSPRTDTYEQYF
J gene: TRBJ2-7; V gene: TRBV10-3; CDR3 protein: CAISAGQGFEQYF
J gene: TRBJ1-3; V gene: TRBV14; CDR3 protein: CASSQVRGAGNTIYF
J gene: TRBJ2-7; V gene: TRBV28; CDR3 protein: CASSPGLAGVGYEQYF
J gene: TRBJ2-5; V gene: TRBV27; CDR3 protein: CASSLDSYQETQYF